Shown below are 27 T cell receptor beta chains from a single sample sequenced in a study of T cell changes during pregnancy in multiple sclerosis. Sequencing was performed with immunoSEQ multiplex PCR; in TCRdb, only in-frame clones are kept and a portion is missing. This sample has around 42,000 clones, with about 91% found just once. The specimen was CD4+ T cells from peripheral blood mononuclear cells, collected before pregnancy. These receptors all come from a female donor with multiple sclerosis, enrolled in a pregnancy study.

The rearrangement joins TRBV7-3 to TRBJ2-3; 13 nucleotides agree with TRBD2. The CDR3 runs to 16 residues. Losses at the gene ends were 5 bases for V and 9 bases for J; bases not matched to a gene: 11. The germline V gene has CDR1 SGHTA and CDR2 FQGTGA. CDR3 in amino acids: CASSPPGTSGVRTQYF. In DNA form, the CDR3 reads TGTGCCAGCAGCCCCCCCGGGACTAGCGGGGTAAGGACGCAGTATTTT.

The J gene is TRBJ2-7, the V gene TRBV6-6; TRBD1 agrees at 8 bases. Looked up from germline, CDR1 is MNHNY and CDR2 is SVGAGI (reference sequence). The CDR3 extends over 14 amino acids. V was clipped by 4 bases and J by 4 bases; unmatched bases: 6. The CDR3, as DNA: TGTGCCAGCAGTTGGGGGACAGGCGTTTACGAGCAGTACTTC. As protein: CASSWGTGVYEQYF.

The CDR3 protein is CASSLAGTGGYNEQFF. CDR3 nucleotides: TGTGCCAGCAGCTTAGCGGGGACAGGAGGTTACAATGAGCAGTTCTTC. The J gene is TRBJ2-1, the V gene TRBV7-2; 8 bases are a match to TRBD1. The germline CDR1 and CDR2 sequences are SGHTA and FQGNSA. This CDR3 has 16 residues. V dropped 0 bases and J dropped 4; count of bases not matched to a gene: 5.

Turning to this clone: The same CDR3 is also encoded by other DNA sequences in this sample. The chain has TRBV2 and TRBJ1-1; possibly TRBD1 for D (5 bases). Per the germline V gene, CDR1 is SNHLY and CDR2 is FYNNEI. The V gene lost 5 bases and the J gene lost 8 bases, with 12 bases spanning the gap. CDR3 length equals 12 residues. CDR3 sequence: CASSLSGTEAFF. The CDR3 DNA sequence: TGTGCCAGCAGTCTCAGCGGGACCGAAGCTTTCTTT. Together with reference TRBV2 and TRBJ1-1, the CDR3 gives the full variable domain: EPEVTQTPSHQVTQMGQEVILRCVPISNHLYFYWYRQILGQKVEFLVSFYNNEISEKSEIFDDQFSVERPDGSNFTLKIRSTKLEDSAMYFCASSLSGTEAFFGQGTRLTVV.

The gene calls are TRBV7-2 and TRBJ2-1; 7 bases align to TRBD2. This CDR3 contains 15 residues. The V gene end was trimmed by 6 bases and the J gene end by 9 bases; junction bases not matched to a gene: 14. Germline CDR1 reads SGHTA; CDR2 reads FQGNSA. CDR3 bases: TGTGCCAGCAGTGGAACCGGGACTAATGTGGGTGAGCAGTTCTTC. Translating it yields CASSGTGTNVGEQFF.

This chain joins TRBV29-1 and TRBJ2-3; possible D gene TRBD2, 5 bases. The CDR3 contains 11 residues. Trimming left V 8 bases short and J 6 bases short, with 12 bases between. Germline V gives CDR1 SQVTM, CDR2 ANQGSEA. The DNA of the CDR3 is TGCAGCTGGAGGATCGGGGATACGCAGTATTTT. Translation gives CSWRIGDTQYF.

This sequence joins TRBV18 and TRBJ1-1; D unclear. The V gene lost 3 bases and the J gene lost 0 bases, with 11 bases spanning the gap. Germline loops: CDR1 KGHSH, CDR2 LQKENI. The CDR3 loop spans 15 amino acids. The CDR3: CASSPPGRLNTEAFF. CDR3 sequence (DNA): TGTGCCAGCTCACCCCCCGGCAGGCTGAACACTGAAGCTTTCTTT. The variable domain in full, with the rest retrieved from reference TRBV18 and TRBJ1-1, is NAGVMQNPRHLVRRRGQEARLRCSPMKGHSHVYWYRQLPEEGLKFMVYLQKENIIDESGMPKERFSAEFPKEGPSILRIQQVVRGDSAAYFCASSPPGRLNTEAFFGQGTRLTVV.

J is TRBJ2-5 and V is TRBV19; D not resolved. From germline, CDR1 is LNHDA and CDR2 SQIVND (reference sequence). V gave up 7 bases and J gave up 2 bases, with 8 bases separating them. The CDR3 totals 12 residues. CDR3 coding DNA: TGTGCCAGTAAATTCAGGCAAGAGACCCAGTACTTC. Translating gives CASKFRQETQYF. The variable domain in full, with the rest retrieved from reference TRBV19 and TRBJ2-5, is DGGITQSPKYLFRKEGQNVTLSCEQNLNHDAMYWYRQDPGQGLRLIYYSQIVNDFQKGDIAEGYSVSREKKESFPLTVTSAQKNPTAFYLCASKFRQETQYFGPGTRLLVL.

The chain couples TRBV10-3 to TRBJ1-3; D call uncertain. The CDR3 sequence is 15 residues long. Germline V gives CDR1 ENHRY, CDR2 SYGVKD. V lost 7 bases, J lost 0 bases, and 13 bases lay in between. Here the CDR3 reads CAIKETEISGNTIYF. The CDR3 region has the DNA TGTGCCATCAAGGAGACGGAGATCTCTGGAAACACCATATATTTT.

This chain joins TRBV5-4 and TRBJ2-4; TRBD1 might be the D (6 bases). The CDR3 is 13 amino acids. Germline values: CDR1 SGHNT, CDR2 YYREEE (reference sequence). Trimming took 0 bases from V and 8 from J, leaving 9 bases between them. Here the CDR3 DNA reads TGTGCCAGCAGCTTGGACAGGGTGGACATTCAGTACTTC. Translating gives CASSLDRVDIQYF. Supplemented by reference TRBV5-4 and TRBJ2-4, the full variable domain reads ETGVTQSPTHLIKTRGQQVTLRCSSQSGHNTVSWYQQALGQGPQFIFQYYREEENGRGNFPPRFSGLQFPNYSSELNVNALELDDSALYLCASSLDRVDIQYFGAGTRLSVL.

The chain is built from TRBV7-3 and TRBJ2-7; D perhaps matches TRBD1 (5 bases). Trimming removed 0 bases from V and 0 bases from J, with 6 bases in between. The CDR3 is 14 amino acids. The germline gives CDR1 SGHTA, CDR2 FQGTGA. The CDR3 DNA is TGTGCCAGCAGCTTAACAGGGGACTCCTACGAGCAGTACTTC. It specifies CASSLTGDSYEQYF.

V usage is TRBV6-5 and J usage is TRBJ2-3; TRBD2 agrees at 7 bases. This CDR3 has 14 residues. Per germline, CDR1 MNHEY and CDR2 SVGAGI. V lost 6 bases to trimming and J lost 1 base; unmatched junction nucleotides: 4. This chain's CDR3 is CASRVAGGTDTQYF. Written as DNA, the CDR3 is TGTGCCAGCAGGGTCGCGGGGGGCACAGATACGCAGTATTTT.

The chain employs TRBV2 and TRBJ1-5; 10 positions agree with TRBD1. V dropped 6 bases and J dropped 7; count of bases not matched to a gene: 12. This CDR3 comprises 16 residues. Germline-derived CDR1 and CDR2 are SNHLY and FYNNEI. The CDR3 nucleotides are TGTGCCAGCAGGCCCTCGGGGACAGGGGATTACCAGCCCCAGCATTTT. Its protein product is CASRPSGTGDYQPQHF.

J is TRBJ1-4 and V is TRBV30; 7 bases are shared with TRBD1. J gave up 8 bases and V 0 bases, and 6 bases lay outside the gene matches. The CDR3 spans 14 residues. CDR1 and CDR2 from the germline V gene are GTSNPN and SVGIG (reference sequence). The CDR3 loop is CAWSVEGAGEKLFF. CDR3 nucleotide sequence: TGTGCCTGGAGTGTCGAGGGGGCTGGAGAAAAACTGTTTTTT.

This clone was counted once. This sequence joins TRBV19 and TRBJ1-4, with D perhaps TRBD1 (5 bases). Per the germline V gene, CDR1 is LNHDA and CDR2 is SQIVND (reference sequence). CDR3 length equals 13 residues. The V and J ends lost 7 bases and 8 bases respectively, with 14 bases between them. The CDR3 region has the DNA TGTGCCAGTACTCGGCAGGGTAGAGAAAAACTGTTTTTT. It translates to CASTRQGREKLFF.

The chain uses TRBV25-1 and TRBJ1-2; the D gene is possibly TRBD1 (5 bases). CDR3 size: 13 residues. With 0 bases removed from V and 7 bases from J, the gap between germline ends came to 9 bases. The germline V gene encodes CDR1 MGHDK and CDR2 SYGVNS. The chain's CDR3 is CASSEYIQGGYTF. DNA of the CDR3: TGTGCCAGCAGTGAATATATTCAGGGTGGCTACACCTTC.

The chain's CDR3 is CASSPSEGRRTEAFF. DNA for the CDR3: TGCGCCAGCAGCCCCTCGGAGGGACGACGCACTGAAGCTTTCTTT. The V call is TRBV5-1, the J call TRBJ1-1; perhaps TRBD1 as D (5 bases). This CDR3 contains 15 residues. Germline lookup yields CDR1 SGHRS and CDR2 YFSETQ. V lost 4 bases and J 4 bases, leaving 17 bases between the germline ends.

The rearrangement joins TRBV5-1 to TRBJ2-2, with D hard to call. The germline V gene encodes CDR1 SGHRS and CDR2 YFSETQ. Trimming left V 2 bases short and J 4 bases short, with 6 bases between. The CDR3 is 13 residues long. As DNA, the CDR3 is TGCGCCAGCAGCTTACCTAGCACCGGGGAGCTGTTTTTT. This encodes CASSLPSTGELFF.

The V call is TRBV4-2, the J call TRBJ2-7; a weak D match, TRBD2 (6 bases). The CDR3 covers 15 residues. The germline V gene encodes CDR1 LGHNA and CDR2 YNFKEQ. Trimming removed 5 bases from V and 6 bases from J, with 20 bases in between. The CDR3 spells CASSLTSILAVEQYF. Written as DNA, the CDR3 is TGTGCCAGCAGCTTGACTAGTATCTTAGCGGTCGAGCAGTACTTC.

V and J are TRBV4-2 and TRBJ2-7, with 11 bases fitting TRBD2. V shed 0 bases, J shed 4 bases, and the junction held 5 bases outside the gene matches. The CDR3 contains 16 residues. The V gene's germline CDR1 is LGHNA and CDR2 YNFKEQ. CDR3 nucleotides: TGTGCCAGCAGCCAAGATCTGGGGACTAGCGGATACGAGCAGTACTTC. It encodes CASSQDLGTSGYEQYF.

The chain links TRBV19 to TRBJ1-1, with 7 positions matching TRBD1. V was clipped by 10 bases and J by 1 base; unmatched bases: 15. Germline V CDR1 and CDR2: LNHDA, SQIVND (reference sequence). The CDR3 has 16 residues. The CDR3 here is CATRDRGVGSNTEAFF. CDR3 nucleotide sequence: TGTGCCACCCGGGACAGAGGTGTGGGTTCGAACACTGAAGCTTTCTTT.

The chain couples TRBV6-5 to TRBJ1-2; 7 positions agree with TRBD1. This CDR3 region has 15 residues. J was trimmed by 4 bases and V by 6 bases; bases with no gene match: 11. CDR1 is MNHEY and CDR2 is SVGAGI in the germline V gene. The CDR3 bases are TGTGCCAGCAGCCCTCACTTACAGGGGTTCTATGGCTACACCTTC. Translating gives CASSPHLQGFYGYTF.

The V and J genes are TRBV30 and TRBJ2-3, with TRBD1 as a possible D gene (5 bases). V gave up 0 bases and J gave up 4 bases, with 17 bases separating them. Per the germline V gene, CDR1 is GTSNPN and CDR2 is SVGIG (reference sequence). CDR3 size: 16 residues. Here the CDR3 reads CAWSVVSGFLPDTQYF. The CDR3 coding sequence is TGTGCCTGGAGTGTTGTCTCAGGGTTCCTCCCAGATACGCAGTATTTT.

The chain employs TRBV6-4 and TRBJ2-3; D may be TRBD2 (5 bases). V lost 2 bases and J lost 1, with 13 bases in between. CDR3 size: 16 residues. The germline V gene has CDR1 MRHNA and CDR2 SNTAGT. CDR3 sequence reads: CASSDVGLGGTDTQYF. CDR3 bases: TGTGCCAGCAGTGACGTCGGACTTGGAGGCACAGATACGCAGTATTTT.

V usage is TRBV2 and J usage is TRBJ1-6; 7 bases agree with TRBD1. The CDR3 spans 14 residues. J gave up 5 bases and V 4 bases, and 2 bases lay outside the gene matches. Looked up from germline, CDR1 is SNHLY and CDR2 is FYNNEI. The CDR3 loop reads CASSGDRNNSPLHF. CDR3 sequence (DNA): TGTGCCAGCAGTGGGGACAGAAATAATTCACCCCTCCACTTT.

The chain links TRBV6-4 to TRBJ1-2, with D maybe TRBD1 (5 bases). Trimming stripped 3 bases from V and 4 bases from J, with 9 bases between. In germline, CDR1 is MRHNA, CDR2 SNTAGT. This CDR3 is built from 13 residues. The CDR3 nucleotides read TGTGCCAGCAGTGAAAGGGGTGGCTATGGCTACACCTTC. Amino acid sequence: CASSERGGYGYTF.

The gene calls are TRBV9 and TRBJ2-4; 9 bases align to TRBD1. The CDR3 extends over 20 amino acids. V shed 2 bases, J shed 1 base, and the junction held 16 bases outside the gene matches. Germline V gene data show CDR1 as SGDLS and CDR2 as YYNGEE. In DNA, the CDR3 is TGTGCCAGCAGCGTGGGGTGGGGGACAGGGTCTTTGTCCGCCAAAAACATTCAGTACTTC. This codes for CASSVGWGTGSLSAKNIQYF.